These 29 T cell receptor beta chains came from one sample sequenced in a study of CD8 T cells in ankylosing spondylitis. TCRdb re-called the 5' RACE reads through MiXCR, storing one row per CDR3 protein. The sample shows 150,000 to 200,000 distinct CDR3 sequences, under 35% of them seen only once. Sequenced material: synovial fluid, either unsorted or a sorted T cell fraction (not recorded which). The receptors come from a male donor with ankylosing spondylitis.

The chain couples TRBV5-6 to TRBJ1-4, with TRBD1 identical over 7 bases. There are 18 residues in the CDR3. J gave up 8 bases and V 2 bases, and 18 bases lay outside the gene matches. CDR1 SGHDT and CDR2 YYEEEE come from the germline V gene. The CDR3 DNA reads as TGTGCCAGCAGCTTCCGGTGGGGACAGACCCCGGCAGAGGAAAAACTGTTTTTT. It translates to CASSFRWGQTPAEEKLFF.

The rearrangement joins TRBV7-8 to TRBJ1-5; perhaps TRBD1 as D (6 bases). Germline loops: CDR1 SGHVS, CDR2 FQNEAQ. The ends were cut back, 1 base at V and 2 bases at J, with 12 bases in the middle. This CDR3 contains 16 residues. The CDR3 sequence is CASSLEGGWGNQPQHF. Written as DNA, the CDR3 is TGTGCCAGCAGCTTAGAAGGGGGTTGGGGCAATCAGCCCCAGCATTTT.

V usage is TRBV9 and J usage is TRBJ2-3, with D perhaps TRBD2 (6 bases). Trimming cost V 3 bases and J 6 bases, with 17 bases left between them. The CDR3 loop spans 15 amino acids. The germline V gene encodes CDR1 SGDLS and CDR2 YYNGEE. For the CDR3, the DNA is TGTGCCAGCAGCGGGCGCCTGGGACGGGGGGATACGCAGTATTTT. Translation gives CASSGRLGRGDTQYF.

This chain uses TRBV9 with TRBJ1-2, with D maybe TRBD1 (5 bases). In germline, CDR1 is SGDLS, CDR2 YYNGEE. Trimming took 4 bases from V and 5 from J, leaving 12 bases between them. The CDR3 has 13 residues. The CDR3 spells CASSPQGGYGYTF. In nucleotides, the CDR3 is TGTGCCAGCAGCCCCCAGGGCGGGTATGGCTACACCTTC. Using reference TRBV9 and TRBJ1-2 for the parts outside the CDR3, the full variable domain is DSGVTQTPKHLITATGQRVTLRCSPRSGDLSVYWYQQSLDQGLQFLIQYYNGEERAKGNILERFSAQQFPDLHSELNLSSLELGDSALYFCASSPQGGYGYTFGSGTRLTVV.

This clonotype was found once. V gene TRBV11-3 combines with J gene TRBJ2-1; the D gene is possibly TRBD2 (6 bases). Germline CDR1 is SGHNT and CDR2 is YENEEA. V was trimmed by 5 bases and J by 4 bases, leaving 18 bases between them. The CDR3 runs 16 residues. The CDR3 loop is CASSPSSRGVYNEQFF. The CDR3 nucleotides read TGTGCCAGCAGCCCATCCTCCCGCGGGGTTTACAATGAGCAGTTCTTC.

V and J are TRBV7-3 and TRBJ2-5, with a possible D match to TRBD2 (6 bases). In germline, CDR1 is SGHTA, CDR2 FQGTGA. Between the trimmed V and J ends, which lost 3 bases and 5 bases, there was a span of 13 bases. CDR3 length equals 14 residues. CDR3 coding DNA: TGTGCCAGCAGCTTTTTCGGGGGTGGGGAGACCCAGTACTTC. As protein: CASSFFGGGETQYF.

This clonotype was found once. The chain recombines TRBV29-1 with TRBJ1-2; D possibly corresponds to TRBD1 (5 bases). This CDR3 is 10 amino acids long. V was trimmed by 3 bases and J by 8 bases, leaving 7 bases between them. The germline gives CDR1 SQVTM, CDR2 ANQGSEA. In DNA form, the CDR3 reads TGCAGCGTTGACAGGGACGGCTACACCTTC. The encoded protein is CSVDRDGYTF. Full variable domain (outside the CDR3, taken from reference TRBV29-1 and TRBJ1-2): SAVISQKPSRDICQRGTSLTIQCQVDSQVTMMFWYRQQPGQSLTLIATANQGSEATYESGFVIDKFPISRPNLTFSTLTVSNMSPEDSSIYLCSVDRDGYTFGSGTRLTVV.

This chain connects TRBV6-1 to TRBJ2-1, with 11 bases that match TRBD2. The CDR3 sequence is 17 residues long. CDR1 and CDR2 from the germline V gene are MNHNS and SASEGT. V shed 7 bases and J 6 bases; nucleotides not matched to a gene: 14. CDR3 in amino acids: CASTPRLAGYRANEQFF. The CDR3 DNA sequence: TGTGCCAGCACACCAAGACTAGCGGGGTATCGGGCCAATGAGCAGTTCTTC.

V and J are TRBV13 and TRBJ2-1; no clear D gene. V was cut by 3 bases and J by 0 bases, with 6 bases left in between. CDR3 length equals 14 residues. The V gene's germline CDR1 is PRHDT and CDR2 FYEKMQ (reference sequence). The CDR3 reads CASSLGLSYNEQFF. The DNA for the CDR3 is TGTGCCAGCAGCTTGGGCCTCTCCTACAATGAGCAGTTCTTC.

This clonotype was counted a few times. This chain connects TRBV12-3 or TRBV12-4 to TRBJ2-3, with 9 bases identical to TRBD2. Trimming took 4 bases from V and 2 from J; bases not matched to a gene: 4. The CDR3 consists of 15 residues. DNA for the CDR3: TGTGCCAGCAGTTCCCGGACTAGCGACACAGATACGCAGTATTTT. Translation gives CASSSRTSDTDTQYF.

CDR3 in amino acids: CSARDWAGGRNTQYF. The CDR3 nucleotides read TGCAGTGCTAGGGACTGGGCGGGGGGAAGGAATACGCAGTATTTT. The chain joins TRBV20-1 to TRBJ2-3, with TRBD2 matching over 8 bases. This CDR3 spans 15 amino acids. After removal of 3 bases from V and 7 bases from J, the junction contained 12 bases not matched to a gene. Germline assignment: CDR1 DFQATT and CDR2 SNEGSKA (reference sequence).

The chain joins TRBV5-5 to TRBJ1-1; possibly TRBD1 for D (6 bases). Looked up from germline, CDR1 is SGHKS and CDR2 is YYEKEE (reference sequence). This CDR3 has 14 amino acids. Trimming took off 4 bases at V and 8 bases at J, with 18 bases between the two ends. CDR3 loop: CASSLEGVGNEAFF. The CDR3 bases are TGTGCCAGCAGCCTGGAGGGGGTGGGTAACGAAGCTTTCTTT.

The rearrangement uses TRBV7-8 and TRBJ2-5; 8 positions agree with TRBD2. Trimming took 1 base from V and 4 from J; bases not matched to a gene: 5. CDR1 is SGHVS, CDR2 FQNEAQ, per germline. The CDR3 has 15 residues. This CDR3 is CASSLDGLAGETQYF. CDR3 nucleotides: TGTGCCAGCAGCTTAGACGGGCTAGCGGGAGAGACCCAGTACTTC.

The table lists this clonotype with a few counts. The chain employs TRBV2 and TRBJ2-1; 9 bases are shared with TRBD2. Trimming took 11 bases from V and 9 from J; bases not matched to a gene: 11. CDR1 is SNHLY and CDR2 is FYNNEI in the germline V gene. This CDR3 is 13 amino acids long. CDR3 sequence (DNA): TGTGCCTCCCTAGCGGGGTCCGGATTTGAGCAGTTCTTC. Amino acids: CASLAGSGFEQFF.

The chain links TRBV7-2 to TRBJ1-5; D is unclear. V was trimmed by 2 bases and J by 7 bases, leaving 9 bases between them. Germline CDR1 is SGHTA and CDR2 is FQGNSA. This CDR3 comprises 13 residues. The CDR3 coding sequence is TGTGCCAGCAGCTTAAAAGCCGAACAGCCCCAGCATTTT. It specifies CASSLKAEQPQHF.

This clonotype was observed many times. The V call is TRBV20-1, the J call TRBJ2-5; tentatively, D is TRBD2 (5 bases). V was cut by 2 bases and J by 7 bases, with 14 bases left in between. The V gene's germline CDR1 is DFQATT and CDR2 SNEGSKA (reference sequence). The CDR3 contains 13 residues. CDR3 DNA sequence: TGCAGTGCTAGAACCACTAGTGGAGGGACCCAGTACTTC. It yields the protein CSARTTSGGTQYF.

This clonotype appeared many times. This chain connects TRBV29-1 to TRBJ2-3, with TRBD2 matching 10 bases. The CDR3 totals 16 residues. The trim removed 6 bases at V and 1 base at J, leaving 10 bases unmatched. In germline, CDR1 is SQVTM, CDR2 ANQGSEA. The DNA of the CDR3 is TGCAGCGTACAGGGGAAAAGCGGGAGGGGCACAGATACGCAGTATTTT. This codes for CSVQGKSGRGTDTQYF.

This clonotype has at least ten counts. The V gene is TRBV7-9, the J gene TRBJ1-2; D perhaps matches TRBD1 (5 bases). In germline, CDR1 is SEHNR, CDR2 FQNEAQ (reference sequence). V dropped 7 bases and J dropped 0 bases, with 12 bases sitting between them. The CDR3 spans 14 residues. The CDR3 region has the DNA TGTGCCAGCACCCGGTCAGGGACTAACTATGGCTACACCTTC. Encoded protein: CASTRSGTNYGYTF.

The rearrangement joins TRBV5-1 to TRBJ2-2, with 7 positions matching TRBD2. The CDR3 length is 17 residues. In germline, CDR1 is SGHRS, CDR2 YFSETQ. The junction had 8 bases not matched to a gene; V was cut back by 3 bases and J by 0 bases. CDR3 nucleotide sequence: TGCGCCAGCAGCTGGGAGGGGAGCTCCGCGAACACCGGGGAGCTGTTTTTT. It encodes CASSWEGSSANTGELFF. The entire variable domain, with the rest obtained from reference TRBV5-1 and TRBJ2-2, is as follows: KAGVTQTPRYLIKTRGQQVTLSCSPISGHRSVSWYQQTPGQGLQFLFEYFSETQRNKGNFPGRFSGRQFSNSRSEMNVSTLELGDSALYLCASSWEGSSANTGELFFGEGSRLTVL.

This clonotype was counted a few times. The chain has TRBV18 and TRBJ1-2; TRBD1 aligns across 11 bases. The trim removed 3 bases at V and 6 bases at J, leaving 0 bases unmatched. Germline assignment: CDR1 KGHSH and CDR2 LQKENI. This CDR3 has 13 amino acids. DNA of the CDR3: TGTGCCAGCTCACCGGGACAGGGGGATGGCTACACCTTC. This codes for CASSPGQGDGYTF.

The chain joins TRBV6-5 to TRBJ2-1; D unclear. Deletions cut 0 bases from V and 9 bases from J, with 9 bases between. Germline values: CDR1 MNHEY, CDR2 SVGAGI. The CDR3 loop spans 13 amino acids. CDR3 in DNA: TGTGCCAGCAGTTACTCTATAGGCGGTGAGCAGTTCTTC. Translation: CASSYSIGGEQFF.

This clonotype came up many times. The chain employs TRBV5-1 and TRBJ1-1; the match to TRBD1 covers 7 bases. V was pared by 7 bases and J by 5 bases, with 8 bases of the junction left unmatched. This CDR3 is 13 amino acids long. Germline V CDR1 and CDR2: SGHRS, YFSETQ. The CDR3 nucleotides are TGCGCCAGCTTCTCCGACAGGGCGACTGAAGCTTTCTTT. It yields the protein CASFSDRATEAFF.

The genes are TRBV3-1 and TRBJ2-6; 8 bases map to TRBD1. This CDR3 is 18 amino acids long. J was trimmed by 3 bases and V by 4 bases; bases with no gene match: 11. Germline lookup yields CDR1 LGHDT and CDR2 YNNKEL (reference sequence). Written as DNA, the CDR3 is TGTGCCAGCAGCCGACCTTGGACAGGGACTGGTGGGGCCAACGTCCTGACTTTC. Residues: CASSRPWTGTGGANVLTF.

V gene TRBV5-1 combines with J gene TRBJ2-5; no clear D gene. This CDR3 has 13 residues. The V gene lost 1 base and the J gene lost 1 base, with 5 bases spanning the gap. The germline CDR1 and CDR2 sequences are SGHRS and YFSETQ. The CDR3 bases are TGCGCCAGCAGCTTGTTGGTCCAAGAGACCCAGTACTTC. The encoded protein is CASSLLVQETQYF.

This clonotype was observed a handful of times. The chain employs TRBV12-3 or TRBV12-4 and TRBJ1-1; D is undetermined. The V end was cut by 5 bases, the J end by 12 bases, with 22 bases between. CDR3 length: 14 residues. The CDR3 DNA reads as TGTGCCAGCAGTCTATCATACGGGAACCCCGGTCCTTTCTTT. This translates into CASSLSYGNPGPFF.

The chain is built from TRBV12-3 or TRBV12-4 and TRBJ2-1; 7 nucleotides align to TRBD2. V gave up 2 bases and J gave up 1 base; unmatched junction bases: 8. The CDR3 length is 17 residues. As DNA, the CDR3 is TGTGCCAGCAGTTTATCCCCGACTAGCCGTTCCTACAATGAGCAGTTCTTC. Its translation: CASSLSPTSRSYNEQFF.

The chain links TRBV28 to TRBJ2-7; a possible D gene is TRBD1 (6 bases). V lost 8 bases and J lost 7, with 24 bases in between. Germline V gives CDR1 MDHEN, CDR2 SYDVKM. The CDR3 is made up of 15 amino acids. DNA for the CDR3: TGTGCCAGCCATAGACAGGACGGCCCGATCGGGGAGCAGTACTTC. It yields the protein CASHRQDGPIGEQYF.

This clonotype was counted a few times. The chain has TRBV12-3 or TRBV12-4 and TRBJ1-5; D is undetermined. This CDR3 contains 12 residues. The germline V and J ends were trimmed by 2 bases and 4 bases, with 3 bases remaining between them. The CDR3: CASSLRNQPQHF. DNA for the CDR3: TGTGCCAGCAGTTTAAGGAATCAGCCCCAGCATTTT.

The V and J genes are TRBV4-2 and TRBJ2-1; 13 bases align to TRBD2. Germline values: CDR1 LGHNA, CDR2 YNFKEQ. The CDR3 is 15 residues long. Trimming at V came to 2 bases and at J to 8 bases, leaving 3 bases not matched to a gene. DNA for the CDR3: TGTGCCAGCAGCCAAACTAGCGGGGGGGCAGATGAGCAGTTCTTC. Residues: CASSQTSGGADEQFF.